The 7 T cell receptor beta chains below all came from one sample that was sequenced in a study of cytomegalovirus exposure and HLA in healthy donors. Vbeta (60) and Jbeta (13) primers were used in the PCR. The repertoire was sequenced with immunoSEQ multiplex PCR; TCRdb's copy has only in-frame clones and lacks some. The sample shows over 70,000 clones, 80% of them seen only once. Sequencing was done on a sample of PBMCs. The origin of the receptors is a man in his late teens or twenties in good health and CMV-seronegative.

CDR3 nucleotide sequence: TGTGCCAGCAGCTTCTCCACGTGGAGGAACACTGAAGCTTTCTTT. It translates to CASSFSTWRNTEAFF. This chain connects TRBV5-8 to TRBJ1-1, with D unclear. The CDR3 runs to 15 residues. V gave up 2 bases and J gave up 1 base, with 12 bases separating them. Germline V gives CDR1 SGHTS, CDR2 YDEGEE.

This clone turned up a few times. The chain carries TRBV7-2 and TRBJ2-5; 7 bases are a match to TRBD1. Germline CDR1 is SGHTA and CDR2 is FQGNSA. The junction had 21 bases not matched to a gene; V was cut back by 1 base and J by 10 bases. This CDR3 spans 18 amino acids. DNA for the CDR3: TGTGCCAGCAGCTTAGTTTTTAGGGGGCGCCATCGTGTCGGTGTCCAGTACTTC. The encoded protein is CASSLVFRGRHRVGVQYF.

Comments on this clone: One end of the junction varies from germline; a read error may be responsible. Here the CDR3 DNA reads TGTTCCAGCAGCACAGACTACTTCGAGCAGTACTTC. Translation: CSSSTDYFEQYF. J is TRBJ2-7 and V is TRBV7-9; TRBD2 is a possible D gene (5 bases). Germline CDR1 and CDR2: SEHNR and FQNEAQ (reference sequence). This CDR3 spans 12 amino acids.

The rearrangement joins TRBV10-2 to TRBJ2-7; 7 nucleotides agree with TRBD1. CDR1 is WSHSY and CDR2 is SAAADI in the germline V gene. The J segment lost 0 bases and the V segment lost 3 bases, leaving 8 bases of the junction unmatched. This CDR3 contains 16 residues. CDR3 sequence: CASSDPGQISSYEQYF. For the CDR3, the DNA is TGCGCCAGCAGTGACCCGGGACAGATAAGCTCCTACGAGCAGTACTTC.

The chain uses TRBV10-3 and TRBJ1-2, with D tentatively TRBD1 (6 bases). The V gene's germline CDR1 is ENHRY and CDR2 SYGVKD. V was shortened by 0 bases and J by 6 bases, with 14 bases between the two germline ends. This CDR3 is 15 amino acids long. The CDR3 DNA reads TGTGCCATCAGTGAGTCCGCCTCCGCAGGGGATGGCTACACCTTC. Its translation is CAISESASAGDGYTF.

J is TRBJ2-2 and V is TRBV19; 7 bases match TRBD1. The trim removed 8 bases at V and 4 bases at J, leaving 13 bases unmatched. Germline V gives CDR1 LNHDA, CDR2 SQIVND (reference sequence). The CDR3 totals 16 residues. CDR3 amino acids: CASLPRQGITTGELFF. CDR3 in DNA: TGTGCCAGTCTTCCGAGACAGGGAATTACCACCGGGGAGCTGTTTTTT.

The chain links TRBV5-5 to TRBJ2-7, with D unclear. The germline V gene encodes CDR1 SGHKS and CDR2 YYEKEE (reference sequence). V dropped 0 bases and J dropped 2 bases, with 6 bases sitting between them. This CDR3 has 13 residues. The CDR3 loop is CASSLAPAYEQYF. DNA of the CDR3: TGTGCCAGCAGCTTGGCCCCGGCCTACGAGCAGTACTTC. The full variable domain, completed using reference TRBV5-5 and TRBJ2-7, is DAGVTQSPTHLIKTRGQQVTLRCSPISGHKSVSWYQQVLGQGPQFIFQYYEKEERGRGNFPDRFSARQFPNYSSELNVNALLLGDSALYLCASSLAPAYEQYFGPGTRLTVT.